This T cell receptor beta chain was recovered during a study of blood T cell repertoires in COVID-19. Turning to the study itself: Whether acute or convalescent, the COVID-19 samples came from the United States, Italy and Spain. T cells, B-cell-depleted T cells, or PBMCs supplied cDNA or gDNA.

The table came from immunoSEQ multiplex PCR; TCRdb's copy has only in-frame clones and leaves some out. This table has roughly 70,000 clones, roughly 84% appearing once. Looked up from germline, CDR1 is MNHEY and CDR2 is SVGAGI. The CDR3 totals 13 residues. The germline V and J ends were trimmed by 7 bases and 7 bases, with 14 bases remaining between them. The chain joins TRBV6-5 to TRBJ2-1, with D unresolved. Sequenced sample: peripheral blood. This clonotype was obtained from a woman in her sixties or seventies with acute or convalescent COVID-19. The CDR3 is CASTPAVANEQFF. For the CDR3, the DNA is TGTGCCAGCACCCCCGCGGTGGCAAATGAGCAGTTCTTC.